These 3 T cell receptor beta chains were all obtained from the same sample, sequenced in a study of vaccination effects on CD4 cells after COVID-19. Antigen-specific CD4+ T cells were expanded (with viral peptide pools) by the ViraFEST assay ahead of sequencing. Upon completion of roughly ten days in culture, CD4+ T cells were isolated. Each participant was administered two doses of either the BNT162b2 or the mRNA-1273 vaccine. Libraries were prepared by immunoSEQ multiplex PCR; TCRdb keeps only in-frame clonotypes and omits some of them. The sample records tens of thousands of clones, about 80% being singletons. Which antigens these TCRs recognize remains unknown. The specimen was CD4+ T cells from PBMCs cultured with HCoV-229E spike peptides, collected after COVID-19 vaccination. The receptor set was obtained from a human donor who received a COVID-19 vaccine.

The J gene is TRBJ1-5, the V gene TRBV5-1; no clear D gene. Trimming took off 7 bases at V and 9 bases at J, with 14 bases between the two ends. Germline V lookup: CDR1 SGHRS, CDR2 YFSETQ. CDR3 length: 12 amino acids. The CDR3 DNA reads TGCGCCAGCCGGGGAGAATCAGGGCCCCAGCATTTT. It codes for CASRGESGPQHF.

This clone appeared once. The V call is TRBV7-2, the J call TRBJ1-5, with D maybe TRBD1 (6 bases). The V end was cut by 5 bases, the J end by 0 bases, with 17 bases between. The CDR3 runs 17 residues. Germline values: CDR1 SGHTA, CDR2 FQGNSA. The CDR3 region is CASSPPGGASSNQPQHF. In nucleotides, the CDR3 is TGTGCCAGCAGCCCTCCCGGGGGGGCTTCTAGCAATCAGCCCCAGCATTTT.

The chain carries TRBV28 and TRBJ2-6; D possibly uses TRBD1 or TRBD2 (6 bases each). The CDR3 loop spans 17 amino acids. V lost 2 bases and J 3 bases, leaving 14 bases between the germline ends. CDR1 and CDR2 (germline): MDHEN, SYDVKM. DNA of the CDR3: TGTGCCAGCAGTTTACCGGGGGCGGGGCTTGGGGCCAACGTCCTGACTTTC. Encoded protein: CASSLPGAGLGANVLTF.